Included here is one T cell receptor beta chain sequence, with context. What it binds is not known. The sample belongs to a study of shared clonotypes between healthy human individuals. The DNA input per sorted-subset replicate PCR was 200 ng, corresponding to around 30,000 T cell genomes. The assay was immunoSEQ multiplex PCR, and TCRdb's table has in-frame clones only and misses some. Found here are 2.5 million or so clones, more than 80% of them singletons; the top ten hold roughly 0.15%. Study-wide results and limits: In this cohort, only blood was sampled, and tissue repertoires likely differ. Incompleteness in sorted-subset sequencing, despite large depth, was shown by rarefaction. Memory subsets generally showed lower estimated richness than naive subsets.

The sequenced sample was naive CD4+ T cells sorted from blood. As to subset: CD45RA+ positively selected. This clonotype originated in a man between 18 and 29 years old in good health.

This chain's CDR3 is CASSMGSSYNEQFF. CDR3 bases: TGTGCCAGTAGTATGGGGAGCTCCTACAATGAGCAGTTCTTC. This chain uses TRBV19 with TRBJ2-1; TRBD2 is a possible D gene (5 bases). Germline values: CDR1 LNHDA, CDR2 SQIVND (reference sequence). V shed 3 bases and J shed 0 bases, with 6 bases lying between them. The CDR3 totals 14 residues. The full variable domain, in which reference TRBV19 and TRBJ2-1 provide the parts outside the CDR3, is DGGITQSPKYLFRKEGQNVTLSCEQNLNHDAMYWYRQDPGQGLRLIYYSQIVNDFQKGDIAEGYSVSREKKESFPLTVTSAQKNPTAFYLCASSMGSSYNEQFFGPGTRLTVL.